Listed below are T cell receptor beta chains from one sample, sequenced in a study of blood T cell repertoires in COVID-19. Sequenced by immunoSEQ multiplex PCR; TCRdb stores in-frame clones only, minus some. Here the sample spans about 120,000 clones, 90% being singletons. The material sequenced was peripheral blood. The receptors shown here come from a human donor with active COVID-19. The donor label of this sample is uncertain. CDR3s include the opening cysteine and the closing phenylalanine or tryptophan. The D gene is left open where the match is weak.

>NA|TRBJ1-1|TRBV7-2
CASSSGGYTEAFF
>TRBD2|TRBJ2-3|TRBV2
CASSNNPGTSGGVDTQYF
>NA|TRBJ1-1|TRBV7-9
CASSLGQGMNTEAFF
>NA|TRBJ2-3|TRBV5-1
CASSLRGGPDTQYF
>TRBD1|TRBJ2-3|TRBV15
CATSSRDRGSTDTQYF
>NA|TRBJ2-7|TRBV12-3/TRBV12-4
CASSIYEQYF
>NA|TRBJ2-7|TRBV10-3
CAISGAADYEQYF
>NA|TRBJ1-1|TRBV7-3
CASSIHSGTEAFF
>TRBD2|TRBJ2-2|TRBV10-1
CASSTSGGAEAGELFF
>TRBD1|TRBJ2-7|TRBV6-5
CASTFPQGAPYEQYF
>TRBD1|TRBJ2-5|TRBV19
CASSVDRVLRETQYF
>TRBD1|TRBJ1-2|TRBV19
CASSRPRTGDGYTF
>NA|TRBJ1-1|TRBV7-2
CASRPGGTEAFF
>TRBD1|TRBJ2-1|TRBV5-1
CASSLVAGTGHNEQFF
>TRBD1|TRBJ2-5|TRBV18
CASSPRFTQGSPSAETQYF
>NA|TRBJ2-7|TRBV4-2
CASSRMDSIYEQYF
>NA|TRBJ2-3|TRBV12-3/TRBV12-4
CASRFTRADTQYF
>TRBD1|TRBJ1-1|TRBV9
CASSVRQGGAEAFF
>NA|TRBJ2-7|TRBV5-1
CASSITSFYEQYF
>NA|TRBJ2-3|TRBV7-9
CASKSGRTDTQYF
>NA|TRBJ1-2|TRBV5-6
CASSSGDYGYTF
>NA|TRBJ1-1|TRBV4-1
CASSTTGSTNTEAFF
>NA|TRBJ1-1|TRBV4-1
CASSLLGGRGNTEAFF
>NA|TRBJ2-7|TRBV6-2/TRBV6-3
CASSYLGNEQYF
>NA|TRBJ2-1|TRBV4-1
CASSQEVGGNEQFF
>NA|TRBJ1-1|TRBV28
CASSLLQAQVEAFF
>NA|TRBJ1-4|TRBV4-1
CASSPGKGANEKLFF
>NA|TRBJ2-1|TRBV13
CASSIQSSYNEQFF
>NA|TRBJ2-2|TRBV7-3
CASSSQRAGELFF
>TRBD2|TRBJ2-3|TRBV4-3
CASSQDYKRGGVADTQYF
>NA|TRBJ2-3|TRBV5-8
CASSLERFRTDTQYF
>TRBD2|TRBJ2-1|TRBV19
CASLPERGEAYNEQFF
>TRBD1|TRBJ1-5|TRBV19
CASSTRQGPNQPQHF
>NA|TRBJ2-3|TRBV19
CASRKQVTDTQYF
>NA|TRBJ1-1|TRBV19
CASSWGQNTEAFF
>TRBD1|TRBJ1-2|TRBV28
CASRSPGQGGTNYGYTF
>TRBD1|TRBJ1-2|TRBV7-7
CASSLVPGQAVVTYGYTF
>NA|TRBJ2-7|TRBV20-1
CSANRVHEQYF
>NA|TRBJ1-4|TRBV5-6
CASSTGHGEKLFF
>TRBD2|TRBJ2-3|TRBV24-1
CATSSGGLRPTDTQYF
>TRBD1|TRBJ1-5|TRBV6-5
CASSSRTGTNQPQHF